This record concerns one TCR beta chain sequence. Its matching antigen is unknown. Assay: immunoSEQ multiplex PCR; the TCRdb copy retains only in-frame clones and omits some. The table has around 99,000 clones, approximately 87% seen once. The sample belongs to a study of T cell responses to AZD1222 COVID-19 vaccine. Broader study findings: The donor cohort was predominantly white British with a female majority, and clonal diversity may have been underestimated. The study found vaccine-associated CD4 TCRs spanning spike, dominant at 160-218 and 743-854.

The V end lost 0 bases, the J end lost 9 bases, and 9 bases lay between the germline ends. This CDR3 has 14 residues. Looked up from germline, CDR1 is SGHDN and CDR2 is FVKESK. This clonotype was obtained from an adult who received the AZD1222 COVID-19 vaccine. The genes are TRBV14 and TRBJ1-6; D is unclear. The sequences come from peripheral blood, collected 28 days after the second AZD1222 dose. The CDR3 DNA is TGTGCCAGCAGCCAAGAGACCCGTGGTTCACCCCTCCACTTT. It is translated as CASSQETRGSPLHF.